The source of this TCR beta chain is a study of cytomegalovirus exposure and HLA in healthy donors. Study-wide points: Reportedly, TCR beta sequences accurately predicted HLA-A and HLA-B alleles in most subjects. A reported reduction in N-insertions relative to the approximately 670-donor mean was seen in an Asian-associated ancestry cluster in a later analysis. As immune exposure information, only CMV serostatus was available.

Concerning this clone: The antigen is undetermined.

PCR employed 60 Vbeta and 13 Jbeta primers. Sequencing was performed with immunoSEQ multiplex PCR; in TCRdb, only in-frame clones are kept and a portion is missing. The repertoire has about 180,000 clones, about 79% of them found once; the top ten carry 1.5% to 2%. Sample: PBMCs. This receptor was taken from a man younger than 35 in good health and CMV-seronegative.

The CDR3 DNA reads as TGTGCCAGCAGTTACAGGGGAGGCGAAAAACTGTTTTTT. Encoded protein: CASSYRGGEKLFF. The rearrangement uses TRBV6-5 and TRBJ1-4; a possible D gene is TRBD1 (5 bases). Between the trimmed V and J ends, which lost 2 bases and 8 bases, there was a span of 9 bases. Germline CDR1 is MNHEY and CDR2 is SVGAGI. This CDR3 region has 13 residues.